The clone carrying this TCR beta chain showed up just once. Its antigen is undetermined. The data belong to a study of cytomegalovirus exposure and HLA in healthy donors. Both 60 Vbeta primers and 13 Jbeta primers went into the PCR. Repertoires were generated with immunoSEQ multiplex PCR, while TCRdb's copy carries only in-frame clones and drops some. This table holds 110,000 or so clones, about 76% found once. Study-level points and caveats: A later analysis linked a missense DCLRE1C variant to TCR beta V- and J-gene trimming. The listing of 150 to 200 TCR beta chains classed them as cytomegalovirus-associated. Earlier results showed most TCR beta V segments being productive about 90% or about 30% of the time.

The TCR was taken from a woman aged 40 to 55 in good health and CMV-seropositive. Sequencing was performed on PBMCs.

In DNA form, the CDR3 reads TGTGCCAGCAGTGAGCAGGGGTCGGGGGGGGAGACCCAGTACTTC. Translation gives CASSEQGSGGETQYF. This chain links TRBV6-1 with TRBJ2-5, with 8 nucleotides matching TRBD2. The trim removed 3 bases at V and 5 bases at J, leaving 8 bases unmatched. Germline CDR1 reads MNHNS; CDR2 reads SASEGT. The CDR3 loop spans 15 amino acids.